The 22 T cell receptor beta chains below come from one sample, sequenced in a study of Graves' ophthalmopathy and Graves' hyperthyroidism. As the template, RNA transcripts were used to amplify TCR beta CDR3 regions. The authors performed first-round RT-PCR with HTBI primers and then a second-round multiplex PCR. TCRdb passed the multiplex PCR reads through MiXCR, listing each CDR3 protein once. The sample lists some 150,000 distinct CDR3 sequences; under 45% were seen once. The sequenced sample consisted of peripheral blood. The receptors originated from a man aged 30 to 45 with Graves' ophthalmopathy.

Many counts were recorded for this clonotype. V usage is TRBV15 and J usage is TRBJ1-1, with a tentative D call TRBD1 (6 bases). Germline V gene data show CDR1 as LNHNV and CDR2 as YYDKDF (reference sequence). This CDR3 is built from 14 residues. The V gene lost 2 bases and the J gene lost 4 bases, with 11 bases spanning the gap. As DNA, the CDR3 is TGTGCCACCAGCAGAAAAACAGGGCCCACTGAAGCTTTCTTT. It encodes CATSRKTGPTEAFF.

The count of this clonotype is one. J is TRBJ1-5 and V is TRBV6-5, with D tentatively TRBD1 (6 bases). Per the germline V gene, CDR1 is MNHEY and CDR2 is SVGAGI. There are 15 residues in the CDR3. Trimming left V 4 bases short and J 4 bases short, with 14 bases between. DNA for the CDR3: TGTGCCAGCAGTTTACTCAGGGGAACGAATCAGCCCCAGCATTTT. Translation: CASSLLRGTNQPQHF.

This clonotype came up many times. The rearrangement uses TRBV19 and TRBJ2-7, with D perhaps TRBD2 (5 bases). Germline CDR1 LNHDA, CDR2 SQIVND (reference sequence). Trimming removed 4 bases at V and 7 bases at J, with 17 bases between. The CDR3 is 14 amino acids. The CDR3 loop reads CASSTTAGVREQYF. CDR3 bases: TGTGCCAGTAGTACTACCGCCGGGGTAAGGGAGCAGTACTTC.

This clonotype was picked up many times. This rearrangement joins TRBV2 to TRBJ2-2; D gene ambiguous. The V end lost 10 bases, the J end lost 1 base, and 13 bases lay between the germline ends. CDR3 length: 14 amino acids. In germline, CDR1 is SNHLY, CDR2 FYNNEI. The CDR3 DNA is TGTGCCACCAGGAAGGCTCGGAACACCGGGGAGCTGTTTTTT. The encoded protein is CATRKARNTGELFF.

This clonotype was counted many times. The CDR3 spells CASSYGPSSSSPLHF. For the CDR3, the DNA is TGTGCCAGCAGTTACGGACCGAGCTCGAGTTCACCCCTCCACTTT. The chain couples TRBV6-5 to TRBJ1-6; D gene uncertain. The germline V gene has CDR1 MNHEY and CDR2 SVGAGI. Trimming cost V 2 bases and J 9 bases, with 14 bases left between them. This CDR3 is 15 amino acids long.

In this sample, this clonotype turned up many times. The chain couples TRBV6-2 or TRBV6-3 to TRBJ1-2; 7 positions agree with TRBD1. The CDR3 sequence is 13 residues long. CDR1 and CDR2 (germline): MNHEY, SVGEGT. The junction had 5 bases not matched to a gene; V was cut back by 4 bases and J by 6 bases. CDR3 DNA: TGTGCCAGCAGTTTCGGGACAGCGAATGGCTACACCTTC. It yields the protein CASSFGTANGYTF.

The chain recombines TRBV7-2 with TRBJ2-5; D possibly uses TRBD1 or TRBD2 (5 bases each). CDR1 is SGHTA, CDR2 FQGNSA, per germline. The germline V and J ends were trimmed by 6 bases and 2 bases, with 16 bases remaining between them. This CDR3 has 15 residues. CDR3 coding DNA: TGTGCCAGCAGTCCTGGGTGGAGGACACAAGAGACCCAGTACTTC. Protein product: CASSPGWRTQETQYF. The full variable domain, in which reference TRBV7-2 and TRBJ2-5 provide the parts outside the CDR3, is GAGVSQSPSNKVTEKGKDVELRCDPISGHTALYWYRQSLGQGLEFLIYFQGNSAPDKSGLPSDRFSAERTGGSVSTLTIQRTQQEDSAVYLCASSPGWRTQETQYFGPGTRLLVL.

This clonotype has at least ten counts. V gene TRBV5-1 combines with J gene TRBJ2-7; D uncertain. This CDR3 is 13 amino acids long. V shed 0 bases and J shed 2 bases, with 6 bases lying between them. Germline V CDR1 and CDR2: SGHRS, YFSETQ. CDR3 amino acids: CASSLDEAYEQYF. CDR3 sequence (DNA): TGCGCCAGCAGCTTGGACGAAGCCTACGAGCAGTACTTC.

The table lists this clonotype with many counts. The chain joins TRBV28 to TRBJ2-2; 8 bases fit TRBD1. With 8 bases clipped from V and 4 bases from J, the junction kept 6 bases outside the gene matches. CDR3 length: 14 residues. CDR1 MDHEN and CDR2 SYDVKM come from the germline V gene. CDR3 DNA sequence: TGTGCCAGCCGGGGCACAGGGGGCACCGGGGAGCTGTTTTTT. This gives the protein CASRGTGGTGELFF.

This clonotype occurred many times. This chain links TRBV24-1 with TRBJ2-1, with D unresolved. Germline CDR1 reads KGHDR; CDR2 reads SFDVKD. Trimming pared 3 bases from V and 2 bases from J, leaving 13 bases between. The CDR3 is made up of 16 amino acids. This CDR3 reads CATSDPRHTAYNEQFF. CDR3 nucleotide sequence: TGTGCCACCAGTGATCCCCGACACACTGCCTACAATGAGCAGTTCTTC.

The chain is built from TRBV6-1 and TRBJ2-5; unclear D gene. V lost 7 bases and J 0 bases, leaving 12 bases between the germline ends. This CDR3 region has 14 residues. Germline V gene data show CDR1 as MNHNS and CDR2 as SASEGT. The CDR3 DNA sequence: TGTGCCAGCATAAATTTTCCAGACCAAGAGACCCAGTACTTC. Translated, it gives CASINFPDQETQYF.

The V gene is TRBV7-3, the J gene TRBJ1-1; perhaps TRBD1 as D (5 bases). CDR1 is SGHTA, CDR2 FQGTGA, per germline. The CDR3 contains 15 residues. V gave up 1 base and J gave up 1 base, with 10 bases separating them. As DNA, the CDR3 is TGTGCCAGCAGCTTAATCGGGGCTGGGAACACTGAAGCTTTCTTT. This gives the protein CASSLIGAGNTEAFF.

This clonotype has just one count. Here the CDR3 DNA reads TGTGCCAGCAGCTCACCCCCCGGTCTCTATGGCTACACCTTC. It translates to CASSSPPGLYGYTF. The chain joins TRBV7-2 to TRBJ1-2; D is unresolved. The CDR3 loop spans 14 amino acids. V lost 4 bases and J lost 4, with 13 bases in between. CDR1 is SGHTA and CDR2 is FQGNSA in the germline V gene.

This clonotype was counted a few times. The chain links TRBV10-3 to TRBJ2-5; D possibly uses TRBD1 or TRBD2 (6 bases each). V lost 3 bases to trimming and J lost 5 bases, with 10 bases between them. The CDR3 totals 13 residues. Looked up from germline, CDR1 is ENHRY and CDR2 is SYGVKD. The CDR3 nucleotides read TGTGCCATCAGTGAAAGAGGGGGGGAGACCCAGTACTTC. Its protein is CAISERGGETQYF.

This clonotype was picked up many times. The chain recombines TRBV6-2 or TRBV6-3 with TRBJ2-6, with D possibly called TRBD1 or TRBD2 (6 bases each). The CDR3 totals 18 residues. Germline lookup yields CDR1 MNHEY and CDR2 SVGEGT. Trimming took off 8 bases at V and 0 bases at J, with 20 bases between the two ends. The CDR3 here is CASGGLIPLSSGANVLTF. The CDR3 DNA reads as TGTGCCAGCGGGGGGCTCATTCCCCTTAGCTCTGGGGCCAACGTCCTGACTTTC.

The rearrangement links TRBV6-2 or TRBV6-3 to TRBJ2-7; D possibly corresponds to TRBD2 (6 bases). V was shortened by 5 bases and J by 7 bases, with 6 bases between the two germline ends. Germline assignment: CDR1 MNHEY and CDR2 SVGEGT. CDR3 length equals 10 residues. In DNA form, the CDR3 reads TGTGCCAGCAGTGCGGGGGAGCAGTACTTC. Encoded protein: CASSAGEQYF.

The chain combines TRBV5-1 with TRBJ2-7; tentatively, D is TRBD2 (6 bases). The V end was cut by 3 bases, the J end by 4 bases, with 11 bases between. This CDR3 contains 13 residues. From germline, CDR1 is SGHRS and CDR2 YFSETQ. The CDR3 loop is CASSWDLTYEQYF. CDR3 DNA: TGCGCCAGCAGCTGGGACTTGACATACGAGCAGTACTTC.

At least ten counts were recorded for this clonotype. The chain recombines TRBV6-1 with TRBJ1-5, with 8 bases that match TRBD1. This CDR3 contains 15 residues. Per germline, CDR1 MNHNS and CDR2 SASEGT. Germline trimming cut 4 bases from V and 4 bases from J; bases unmatched to any gene: 6. CDR3 protein: CASSGDRGRNQPQHF. As DNA, the CDR3 is TGTGCCAGCAGTGGAGACAGGGGACGAAATCAGCCCCAGCATTTT.

This clonotype was counted many times. The genes are TRBV6-1 and TRBJ1-5, with D uncertain. The germline V and J ends were trimmed by 2 bases and 3 bases, with 8 bases remaining between them. This CDR3 region has 14 residues. Germline V gene sequence: CDR1 MNHNS, CDR2 SASEGT. The DNA for the CDR3 is TGTGCCAGCAGTGAAAGTGGGCCCAATCAGCCCCAGCATTTT. It yields the protein CASSESGPNQPQHF.

This clonotype occurred many times. This rearrangement joins TRBV6-2 or TRBV6-3 to TRBJ2-3, with TRBD1 matching over 7 bases. The trim removed 6 bases at V and 2 bases at J, leaving 11 bases unmatched. Germline V gene data show CDR1 as MNHEY and CDR2 as SVGEGT. The CDR3 runs 16 residues. CDR3 in DNA: TGTGCCAGCAGCCCGATGACAGGGCCCTCCACAGATACGCAGTATTTT. This translates into CASSPMTGPSTDTQYF.

The V and J genes are TRBV10-3 and TRBJ1-1; D gene uncertain. The V gene's germline CDR1 is ENHRY and CDR2 SYGVKD. The V and J ends lost 10 bases and 0 bases respectively, with 12 bases between them. This CDR3 is built from 13 residues. CDR3 amino acids: CATMSGMNTEAFF. In nucleotides, the CDR3 is TGTGCCACCATGAGTGGGATGAACACTGAAGCTTTCTTT.

This clonotype was seen at least ten times. This chain uses TRBV12-3 or TRBV12-4 with TRBJ2-7; 9 bases map to TRBD2. Losses at the gene ends were 4 bases for V and 2 bases for J; bases not matched to a gene: 6. The length of the CDR3 is 15 residues. CDR3 in DNA: TGTGCCAGCAGTTCCCTAGCGGGGCCCACCTACGAGCAGTACTTC. Translated, it gives CASSSLAGPTYEQYF.